This T cell receptor beta chain comes out of a study of T cells in Graves' hyperthyroidism and ophthalmopathy (dated by TCRdb to between 2018 and 2020). In terms of the full investigation: Peripheral blood was collected at initial diagnosis, before any treatment. A discovery cohort of about a hundred patients, approximately 45 with Graves' ophthalmopathy and 57 with stable Graves' hyperthyroidism, was used to find distinguishing TCR V-J signatures. An independent validation cohort of around 19 hyperthyroidism patients and about 15 patients who later progressed to ophthalmopathy tested prospective prediction of ophthalmopathy. For training and testing, the 100 or so patients in the discovery cohort were randomly divided in a 7:3 ratio. In addition, the study compared T-cell repertoires in thyroid tissue and in blood from roughly six Graves' hyperthyroidism patients. Following sampling, methimazole starting at 30 mg daily was given to hyperthyroidism patients, and high-dose intravenous methylprednisolone was given to ophthalmopathy patients. TCR Vbeta CDR3 sequencing of roughly 140 peripheral blood samples (approximately 44 ophthalmopathy, roughly 74 hyperthyroidism and 17 progressor patients) is reported in the paper. Here is what the overall study found, with its caveats: Sample size was not statistically predetermined, and blinding of investigators to group allocation was not performed. Most expanded thyroid clonotypes (frequency above 0.001) were also found in blood, which suggests that blood repertoires may mirror thyroid immune responses. A model built on a 13 V-J signature distinguished ophthalmopathy from stable hyperthyroidism, reaching roughly 88% sensitivity and around 82% specificity in cross-validation and 80%/75% in testing. In validation, the model predicted progression to ophthalmopathy a median of roughly 6.2 months before onset, with roughly 70% sensitivity and about 72% specificity.

Compared with germline, V lacks 4 bases and J lacks 5 bases; bases without a gene match: 13. The CDR3 contains 15 residues, cysteine and phenylalanine counted. This entry keeps only the CDR3 DNA: 45 bases, framed from base 1. The germline V gene (reference sequence) yields DFQATT for CDR1 and SNEGSKA for CDR2. The TCR beta CDR3 regions were amplified from RNA transcripts. The first round of RT-PCR for the TCR CDR3 was performed with the HTBI primer set and the Qiagen OneStep RT-PCR kit. Libraries were constructed in a second round of multiplex PCR, after which size selection and purification were performed. Paired-end sequencing of the libraries was performed with 100 bp reads on an Illumina HiSeq2000. Per the source publication's procedure: SOAPnuke was used to process the raw data, removing reads that contained adapters or uncalled bases, had a mean Phred below 15, or lacked an exact match to the constant primer or identifier. COPE v1.2.5 was used to merge the high-quality paired reads, and each unique nucleotide sequence was defined as a clonotype. MiTCR v1.1 was used to align clonotypes to the IMGT TRBV, TRBD and TRBJ reference segments. Analysis was restricted to V-J combinations with a frequency above 0.0001, which covered 99.2% of repertoires. A TCS score was defined as the ratio of F50 (clonal expansion) to E x V (chaos), with BLOSUM62-based TCRdist applied between CDR3 peptides within each V-J. Welch's t-statistics and random forest reduced 450 to 600 V-J features to 13, which were used in a naive Bayes classifier (R e1071). The raw public reads went through TCRdb reprocessing: fastp at Q25, MiXCR clone calling, in-frame beta chains kept. When rows share a CDR3 protein, they turn into one entry using the most common DNA and genes. The V and J calls, along with clone size, are taken from TCRdb and not from the paper's own processing. The table for this sample lists under 350,000 distinct CDR3 sequences; around 23% of them were counted only once. The top ten clonotypes cover around half of the sample.

Stable Graves' hyperthyroidism was defined as no progression to ophthalmopathy during 18 months of follow-up. The hyperthyroidism patients were between 18 and 65 years old and newly diagnosed, with a disease duration of less than 2 months. Patients with uncontrolled infections, other autoimmune diseases, pregnancy or lactation were excluded. Clinical symptoms, serum thyroxine and TRAb, thyroid ultrasound, and orbital computed tomography formed the basis for the diagnoses. Ficoll-Paque density gradient centrifugation was used to isolate PBMCs from 8 to 10 ml of fresh peripheral blood. Total RNA was extracted with Trizol reagent, and quality was checked on an Agilent 2100 Bioanalyzer. This clonotype was counted ten times or more. Its binding antigen is unknown. No per-base quality is available; no much larger clone lies one base away.

The sequenced sample was blood. The receptor comes from a woman aged 50 to 60 with Graves' hyperthyroidism. The V and J segments used are TRBV20-1 and TRBJ2-5; 7 junctional bases match TRBD2. The nucleotide sequence is given as TGCAGTGCTACCGACACTGCGGGGGATGGGGAGACCCAGTACTTC. Its amino acids are CSATDTAGDGETQYF.